The 20 T cell receptor beta chains given below trace back to one sample, sequenced in a study of blood T cell repertoires in COVID-19. Generated by immunoSEQ multiplex PCR, the TCRdb table keeps only in-frame clones and is missing some. Among approximately 72,000 clones listed, roughly 85% were seen once. The sample was peripheral blood. The receptors shown here come from a woman at least 80 years old with active or convalescent COVID-19.

V and J are TRBV10-3 and TRBJ2-5; 10 nucleotides agree with TRBD1. Losses at the gene ends were 3 bases for V and 4 bases for J; bases not matched to a gene: 5. Germline V gives CDR1 ENHRY, CDR2 SYGVKD. The CDR3 has 15 residues. The CDR3 is CAISDTTGGAETQYF. The CDR3 coding sequence is TGTGCCATCAGTGATACGACAGGGGGCGCAGAGACCCAGTACTTC.

This clone occurred a few times. The chain links TRBV4-1 to TRBJ2-2; possibly TRBD2 for D (6 bases). This CDR3 has 15 residues. The V gene lost 0 bases and the J gene lost 4 bases, with 9 bases spanning the gap. Per the germline V gene, CDR1 is MGHRA and CDR2 is YSYEKL. CDR3 nucleotides: TGCGCCAGCAGCCAAGATTGGAGGGTCACCGGGGAGCTGTTTTTT. Protein sequence: CASSQDWRVTGELFF.

This rearrangement joins TRBV4-1 to TRBJ1-2, with a possible D match to TRBD1 (5 bases). Trimming removed 3 bases from V and 1 base from J, with 9 bases in between. Germline lookup yields CDR1 MGHRA and CDR2 YSYEKL. The length of the CDR3 is 14 residues. DNA for the CDR3: TGCGCCAGCAGCCATAAGACAGATAACTATGGCTACACCTTC. Protein sequence: CASSHKTDNYGYTF.

This CDR3 is CASSVGSDYGYTF. The CDR3 DNA follows: TGTGCCAGCAGCGTAGGTAGTGACTATGGCTACACCTTC. V gene TRBV9 combines with J gene TRBJ1-2; D not resolved. The CDR3 covers 13 residues. CDR1 SGDLS and CDR2 YYNGEE come from the germline V gene. Trimming removed 0 bases at V and 3 bases at J, with 6 bases between.

The gene calls are TRBV7-6 and TRBJ2-1; possible D gene TRBD2, 7 bases. This CDR3 contains 17 residues. Germline CDR1 and CDR2: SGHVS and FNYEAQ. The V gene lost 5 bases and the J gene lost 10 bases, with 27 bases spanning the gap. CDR3 loop: CASSPTQRGGSPGEQFF. The CDR3 nucleotides are TGTGCCAGCAGCCCTACTCAGAGGGGGGGTTCCCCCGGAGAGCAGTTCTTC.

This clone was found once. V is TRBV18 and J is TRBJ1-1; possible D gene TRBD1, 6 bases. In germline, CDR1 is KGHSH, CDR2 LQKENI. This CDR3 is 18 amino acids long. Between the trimmed V and J ends, which lost 1 base and 1 base, there was a span of 19 bases. The CDR3 DNA is TGTGCCAGCTCACCACTCCGATCAGGGGTGGCAGAGAACACTGAAGCTTTCTTT. This translates into CASSPLRSGVAENTEAFF.

This clone has just a few counts. The J gene is TRBJ1-1, the V gene TRBV7-2; possible D gene TRBD1, 6 bases. The CDR3 is 15 amino acids. V was trimmed by 5 bases and J by 7 bases, leaving 20 bases between them. The germline V gene has CDR1 SGHTA and CDR2 FQGNSA. The CDR3 here is CASSEGVNLVGEAFF. The CDR3 bases are TGTGCCAGCAGCGAGGGGGTGAATTTGGTGGGTGAAGCTTTCTTT.

The V gene is TRBV9, the J gene TRBJ1-5, with D uncertain. Between the trimmed V and J ends, which lost 4 bases and 6 bases, there was a span of 17 bases. Germline loops: CDR1 SGDLS, CDR2 YYNGEE. The CDR3 sequence is 15 residues long. The CDR3 protein is CASSYDDRVGQPQHF. DNA of the CDR3: TGTGCCAGCAGCTATGATGACCGGGTCGGTCAGCCCCAGCATTTT.

The chain couples TRBV6-1 to TRBJ2-7; tentatively, D is TRBD1 (6 bases). The CDR3 loop spans 16 amino acids. With 3 bases removed from V and 3 bases from J, the gap between germline ends came to 18 bases. Germline-derived CDR1 and CDR2 are MNHNS and SASEGT. The CDR3 protein is CASSDLPGRGDYEQYF. Written as DNA, the CDR3 is TGTGCCAGCAGTGACTTGCCTGGCAGGGGAGACTACGAGCAGTACTTC.

V and J are TRBV27 and TRBJ2-7; 8 bases agree with TRBD1. The CDR3 is made up of 14 amino acids. The J segment lost 2 bases and the V segment lost 3 bases, leaving 3 bases of the junction unmatched. CDR1 is MNHEY, CDR2 SMNVEV, per germline (reference sequence). The CDR3 DNA reads TGTGCCAGCAGTTTTTCAGGGGGCACCTACGAGCAGTACTTC. This translates into CASSFSGGTYEQYF.

The chain uses TRBV9 and TRBJ2-2; the match to TRBD1 covers 9 bases. Germline CDR1 SGDLS, CDR2 YYNGEE. The ends lost 4 bases at V and 4 bases at J; junction bases unmatched: 11. The CDR3 extends over 17 amino acids. CDR3 loop: CASSPGTGGAGTGELFF. Here the CDR3 DNA reads TGTGCCAGCAGCCCCGGAACAGGGGGCGCGGGCACCGGGGAGCTGTTTTTT.

This rearrangement joins TRBV6-2 or TRBV6-3 to TRBJ2-3; D is uncertain. Germline V gene lookup returns CDR1 MNHEY and CDR2 SVGEGT. Trimming shortened V by 6 bases and J by 2 bases, and 15 bases separated the two germline ends. The length of the CDR3 is 15 residues. The CDR3: CASSSAGLFTDTQYF. CDR3 sequence (DNA): TGTGCCAGCAGCTCGGCAGGCCTATTCACAGATACGCAGTATTTT.

V usage is TRBV5-1 and J usage is TRBJ2-1; a possible D gene is TRBD1 (6 bases). Deletions cut 0 bases from V and 5 bases from J, with 6 bases between. The CDR3 has 13 residues. CDR1 is SGHRS and CDR2 is YFSETQ in the germline V gene. The CDR3 coding sequence is TGCGCCAGCAGCTTGGGGGACAACAATGAGCAGTTCTTC. It is translated as CASSLGDNNEQFF.

A single count supports this clone. V gene TRBV11-3 combines with J gene TRBJ2-1; D might be TRBD1 (5 bases). Germline V CDR1 and CDR2: SGHNT, YENEEA. The CDR3 length is 14 residues. Between the trimmed V and J ends, which lost 1 base and 5 bases, there was a span of 9 bases. The DNA of the CDR3 is TGTGCCAGCAGCTTAGGGGTAGGGGACAATGAGCAGTTCTTC. Encoded protein: CASSLGVGDNEQFF. Together with reference TRBV11-3 and TRBJ2-1, the CDR3 gives the full variable domain: EAGVVQSPRYKIIEKKQPVAFWCNPISGHNTLYWYLQNLGQGPELLIRYENEEAVDDSQLPKDRFSAERLKGVDSTLKIQPAELGDSAVYLCASSLGVGDNEQFFGPGTRLTVL.

This chain connects TRBV19 to TRBJ2-2; 7 bases align to TRBD1. Germline CDR1 and CDR2: LNHDA and SQIVND (reference sequence). Losses at the gene ends were 6 bases for V and 2 bases for J; bases not matched to a gene: 6. The CDR3 length is 15 residues. DNA for the CDR3: TGTGCCAGTAGGGGGGACAGCAAAAACACCGGGGAGCTGTTTTTT. Encoded protein: CASRGDSKNTGELFF.

V and J are TRBV12-5 and TRBJ2-2, with D perhaps matching TRBD2 (5 bases). Trimming cost V 1 base and J 11 bases, with 11 bases left between them. This CDR3 region has 13 residues. Germline V gives CDR1 LGHNT, CDR2 FRNRAP. This CDR3 reads CASGLDLAIELFF. Written as DNA, the CDR3 is TGTGCTAGTGGTTTGGACTTAGCGATAGAGCTGTTTTTT.

The gene calls are TRBV28 and TRBJ1-3; 9 bases map to TRBD1. The germline gives CDR1 MDHEN, CDR2 SYDVKM. The V gene end was trimmed by 3 bases and the J gene end by 16 bases; junction bases not matched to a gene: 22. The CDR3 has 17 amino acids. The CDR3 here is CASSFPQPGTGFFLWYF. In DNA form, the CDR3 reads TGTGCCAGCAGTTTCCCACAACCCGGGACAGGGTTTTTTCTTTGGTATTTT.

In its sample, this clone was seen once. This chain links TRBV11-3 with TRBJ2-1, with a tentative D call TRBD2 (7 bases). The CDR3 spans 12 residues. CDR1 is SGHNT and CDR2 is YENEEA in the germline V gene. The germline V and J ends were trimmed by 8 bases and 8 bases, with 13 bases remaining between them. The CDR3 region has the DNA TGTGCCAGCCAAGGGGGGGGGCATGAGCAGTTCTTC. Protein sequence: CASQGGGHEQFF. Filled out from reference TRBV11-3 and TRBJ2-1, the complete variable domain reads EAGVVQSPRYKIIEKKQPVAFWCNPISGHNTLYWYLQNLGQGPELLIRYENEEAVDDSQLPKDRFSAERLKGVDSTLKIQPAELGDSAVYLCASQGGGHEQFFGPGTRLTVL.

V gene TRBV14 combines with J gene TRBJ2-5, with D hard to call. Trimming left V 0 bases short and J 5 bases short, with 16 bases between. CDR3 length equals 16 residues. Germline lookup yields CDR1 SGHDN and CDR2 FVKESK. The CDR3 DNA reads as TGTGCCAGCAGCCAAGAGGCAGGATTAAGGTGGGAGACCCAGTACTTC. It is translated as CASSQEAGLRWETQYF.

The V and J genes are TRBV18 and TRBJ1-2; D not resolved. Germline V gene lookup returns CDR1 KGHSH and CDR2 LQKENI. V was pared by 5 bases and J by 8 bases, with 24 bases between. CDR3 length: 16 residues. The CDR3 sequence: CASSSTAPGSILGYTF. CDR3 in DNA: TGTGCCAGCTCAAGCACGGCCCCAGGTTCTATATTGGGCTACACCTTC.